The rows below give T cell receptor beta chains drawn from one sample of a study of cytomegalovirus exposure and HLA in healthy donors. The data were produced by immunoSEQ multiplex PCR, yet TCRdb's version contains in-frame clones alone and is incomplete. The repertoire consists of some 170,000 clones, with 72% occurring once and the leading ten covering about 2.5%. The material sequenced was PBMCs. The source of these receptors is a human donor in good health. The CDR3 runs from the conserved cysteine through the conserved F or W. D genes are given only for firm matches. Size is stated for part of the rows, as once, few or many counts, or as a class when the clone is expanded.

abundance,len,v_gene,d_gene,j_gene,CDR3nt,CDR3aa
NA,14,TRBV2,NA,TRBJ2-3,TGTGCCAGCAGTACGCGGTGGAGCACAGATACGCAGTATTTT,CASSTRWSTDTQYF
NA,16,TRBV5-1,TRBD1,TRBJ2-7,TGCGCCAGCAGTACGGGGTCGGGACAGGGATCCTACGAGCAGTACTTC,CASSTGSGQGSYEQYF
NA,16,TRBV15,NA,TRBJ1-3,TGTGCCACCAGCAGAGATTACGCGGGCTCTGGAAACACCATATATTTT,CATSRDYAGSGNTIYF
NA,14,TRBV7-8,NA,TRBJ1-2,TGTGCCAGCAGCTTAATCCCAGATAACTATGGCTACACCTTC,CASSLIPDNYGYTF
NA,17,TRBV7-3,TRBD2,TRBJ2-1,TGCGCCAGCAGCCATCGACGGGGCCTCGGGGGGTACAATGAGCAGTTCTTC,CASSHRRGLGGYNEQFF
NA,13,TRBV7-2,TRBD1,TRBJ1-2,TGTGCCAGCAGCTACGACAGGGTCGGGGGCTACACCTTC,CASSYDRVGGYTF
NA,14,TRBV27,NA,TRBJ2-1,TGTGCCAGCAGACAGGGACCTTCCTACAATGAGCAGTTCTTC,CASRQGPSYNEQFF
NA,15,TRBV5-1,TRBD1,TRBJ2-1,TGCGCCAGCAGTTTTGGGCAGGGGGCCTACAATGAGCAGTTCTTC,CASSFGQGAYNEQFF
NA,14,TRBV4-2,NA,TRBJ2-7,TGTGCCAGCAGCCAAGTGGGGAGCTCCTACGAGCAGTACTTC,CASSQVGSSYEQYF
NA,14,TRBV11-3,TRBD2,TRBJ2-5,TGTGCCAGCAGCTCCGGGGGGGCCGCTGAGACCCAGTACTTC,CASSSGGAAETQYF
NA,14,TRBV10-3,NA,TRBJ2-7,TGTGCCATCAGACGACAGCTTACCAACTACGAGCAGTACTTC,CAIRRQLTNYEQYF
NA,18,TRBV7-3,TRBD2,TRBJ2-3,TGTGCCAGCAGCTCTGGACTAGCGGGGGGCCCTAGCACAGATACGCAGTATTTT,CASSSGLAGGPSTDTQYF
NA,16,TRBV4-1,TRBD1,TRBJ2-3,TGCGCCAGCAGCCAAGTGGGGACAGAAGGCACAGATACGCAGTATTTT,CASSQVGTEGTDTQYF
NA,14,TRBV6-6,NA,TRBJ1-4,TGTGCCAGCACCTACAGGGCAACTAATGAAAAACTGTTTTTT,CASTYRATNEKLFF
NA,10,TRBV29-1,NA,TRBJ1-1,TGCAGCGTTGCGGTGACTGAAGCTTTCTTT,CSVAVTEAFF
NA,15,TRBV19,TRBD1,TRBJ2-1,TGTGCCAGTAGTTTAACAGGGGACCTCTACAATGAGCAGTTCTTC,CASSLTGDLYNEQFF
NA,16,TRBV5-6,TRBD1,TRBJ1-2,TGTGCCAGCAGCTTGGTTAGGACAGGGGGTAGCTATGGCTACACCTTC,CASSLVRTGGSYGYTF
NA,15,TRBV4-3,NA,TRBJ1-5,TGCGCCAGCAGCCTTGGTCGGGGGGGCAATCAGCCCCAGCATTTT,CASSLGRGGNQPQHF
NA,15,TRBV4-1,TRBD1,TRBJ2-7,TGCGCCAGCAGCCAAGAGACAGGGGGCACCTACGAGCAGTACTTC,CASSQETGGTYEQYF
NA,13,TRBV2,NA,TRBJ1-5,TGTGCCAGCAGTCAGGGCCCTAATCAGCCCCAGCATTTT,CASSQGPNQPQHF
NA,14,TRBV6-5,TRBD1,TRBJ1-4,TGTGCCAGCAGTTGGGACAGGACAAATGAAAAACTGTTTTTT,CASSWDRTNEKLFF
NA,11,TRBV4-1,NA,TRBJ1-2,TGCGCCAGCAGCCAAGGTCTTGGCTACACCTTC,CASSQGLGYTF
NA,14,TRBV27,NA,TRBJ2-2,TGTGCCAGCAGCCCTACAGGGTTGCCCGGGGAGCTGTTTTTT,CASSPTGLPGELFF
few,15,TRBV5-4,TRBD1,TRBJ2-1,TGTGCCAGCAGCCCGCCGGGACAGCAGTACAATGAGCAGTTCTTC,CASSPPGQQYNEQFF
NA,15,TRBV9,TRBD2,TRBJ2-2,TGTGCCAGCAGCTATGGACTAGCGGGGGCCGGGGAGCTGTTTTTT,CASSYGLAGAGELFF
NA,15,TRBV2,TRBD2,TRBJ2-1,TGTGCCAGCAGTCCTCGGGGTAGCGGGGGGAATGAGCAGTTCTTC,CASSPRGSGGNEQFF
NA,17,TRBV9,TRBD2,TRBJ2-5,TGTGCCAGCAGCCCTGGGCGCAGCGGGGGTTTCGAAGAGACCCAGTACTTC,CASSPGRSGGFEETQYF
NA,14,TRBV7-9,TRBD1,TRBJ1-1,TGTGCCAGCAGCCGGGACAGTATGAACACTGAAGCTTTCTTT,CASSRDSMNTEAFF
NA,13,TRBV5-1,NA,TRBJ1-1,TGCGCCAGCAGCCCATACAGGGACACTGAAGCTTTCTTT,CASSPYRDTEAFF
NA,14,TRBV7-6,TRBD2,TRBJ2-3,TGTGCCAGCAGTCCCGGGGGGAGGGAAGATACGCAGTATTTT,CASSPGGREDTQYF
NA,16,TRBV7-9,TRBD1,TRBJ2-1,TGTGCCAGCAGATCCGGGACAGAGATAGCCTACAATGAGCAGTTCTTC,CASRSGTEIAYNEQFF
few,14,TRBV4-1,TRBD2,TRBJ2-1,TGCGCCAGCAGCCAAAGCGGGGGCGGAAATGAGCAGTTCTTC,CASSQSGGGNEQFF
once,14,TRBV7-3,TRBD2,TRBJ2-5,TGTGCCAGCAGCTTAGCGGGGGGGGGAGAGACCCAGTACTTC,CASSLAGGGETQYF
NA,19,TRBV19,TRBD2,TRBJ2-1,TGTGCCAGTAGTATAGCCCGGCGGGGGGGCTTAAGCTCCTACAATGAGCAGTTCTTC,CASSIARRGGLSSYNEQFF
few,14,TRBV6-1,TRBD1,TRBJ1-3,TGTGCCAGCAGTGCCGACAGGGTTGGAAACACCATATATTTT,CASSADRVGNTIYF
NA,17,TRBV19,TRBD1,TRBJ2-1,TGTGCCAGTAGTATAGTCGGGACAGGGATTTCCTACAATGAGCAGTTCTTC,CASSIVGTGISYNEQFF
NA,15,TRBV9,TRBD2,TRBJ2-1,TGTGCCAGCAGCGTAGGATCTAGCGGGGACCATGAGCAGTTCTTC,CASSVGSSGDHEQFF
NA,15,TRBV5-4,NA,TRBJ1-1,TGTGCCAGCAGCTTGTCTTTCGCGGGGGGCACTGAAGCTTTCTTT,CASSLSFAGGTEAFF
NA,14,TRBV5-1,NA,TRBJ2-7,TGCGCCAGCAGCCCCGGAGGGACGGAGTTAGAGCAGTACTTC,CASSPGGTELEQYF
NA,13,TRBV10-1,NA,TRBJ1-1,TGCGCCAGCAGTTACACCGCGAACACTGAAGCTTTCTTT,CASSYTANTEAFF
NA,14,TRBV27,TRBD1,TRBJ1-2,TGTGCCAGCAGCGCCGGGACAGGAAGCTATGGCTACACCTTC,CASSAGTGSYGYTF
few,16,TRBV6-6,NA,TRBJ1-1,TGTGCCAGCACTGCAGGGGCTGCGTATCTGGACACTGAAGCTTTCTTT,CASTAGAAYLDTEAFF
few,12,TRBV6-1,NA,TRBJ2-3,TGTGCCAGCAGTCCAAGCGGGGATACGCAGTATTTT,CASSPSGDTQYF
few,15,TRBV7-2,NA,TRBJ2-7,TGTGCCAGCAGCTTATCGACTCAAAGCATCGCCGAGCAGTACTTC,CASSLSTQSIAEQYF